This T cell receptor beta chain was identified during a study of tumor-infiltrating lymphocytes in oesophageal squamous cell carcinoma. The CDR3 is 12 residues long. Per the germline V gene, CDR1 is ENHRY and CDR2 is SYGVKD. From the PCR reads, TCRdb called clonotypes with MiXCR, one entry per CDR3 protein. Among 12,000 or so distinct CDR3 sequences listed, about 55% were seen once. Source material: esophageal tumor tissue. The chain is built from TRBV10-3 and TRBJ2-5; the D is unclear. The DNA matches TRBJ2-7 better at its end, which makes the J call doubtful. This clonotype was sampled from a female donor with esophageal squamous cell carcinoma. The CDR3 region is CASRTERAEQYF. The CDR3 DNA is TGTGCCAGTCGTACCGAAAGGGCCGAGCAGTACTTC.